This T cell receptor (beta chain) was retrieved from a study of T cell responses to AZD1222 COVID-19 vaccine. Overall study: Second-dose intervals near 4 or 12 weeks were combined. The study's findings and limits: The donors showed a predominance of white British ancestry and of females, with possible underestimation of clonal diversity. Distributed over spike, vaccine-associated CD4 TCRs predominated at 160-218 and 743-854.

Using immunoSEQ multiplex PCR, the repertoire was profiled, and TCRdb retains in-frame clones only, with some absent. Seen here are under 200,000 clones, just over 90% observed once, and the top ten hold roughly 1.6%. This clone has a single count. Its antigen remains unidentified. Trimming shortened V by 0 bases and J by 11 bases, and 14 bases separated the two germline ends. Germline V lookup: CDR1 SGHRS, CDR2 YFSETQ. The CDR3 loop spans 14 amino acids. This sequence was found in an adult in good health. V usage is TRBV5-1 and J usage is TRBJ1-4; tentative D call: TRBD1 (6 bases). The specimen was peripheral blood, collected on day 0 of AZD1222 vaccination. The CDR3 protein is CASSLDQGPGKLFF. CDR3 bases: TGCGCCAGCAGCTTGGACCAGGGGCCGGGGAAACTGTTTTTT. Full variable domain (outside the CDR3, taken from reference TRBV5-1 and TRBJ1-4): KAGVTQTPRYLIKTRGQQVTLSCSPISGHRSVSWYQQTPGQGLQFLFEYFSETQRNKGNFPGRFSGRQFSNSRSEMNVSTLELGDSALYLCASSLDQGPGKLFFGSGTQLSVL.